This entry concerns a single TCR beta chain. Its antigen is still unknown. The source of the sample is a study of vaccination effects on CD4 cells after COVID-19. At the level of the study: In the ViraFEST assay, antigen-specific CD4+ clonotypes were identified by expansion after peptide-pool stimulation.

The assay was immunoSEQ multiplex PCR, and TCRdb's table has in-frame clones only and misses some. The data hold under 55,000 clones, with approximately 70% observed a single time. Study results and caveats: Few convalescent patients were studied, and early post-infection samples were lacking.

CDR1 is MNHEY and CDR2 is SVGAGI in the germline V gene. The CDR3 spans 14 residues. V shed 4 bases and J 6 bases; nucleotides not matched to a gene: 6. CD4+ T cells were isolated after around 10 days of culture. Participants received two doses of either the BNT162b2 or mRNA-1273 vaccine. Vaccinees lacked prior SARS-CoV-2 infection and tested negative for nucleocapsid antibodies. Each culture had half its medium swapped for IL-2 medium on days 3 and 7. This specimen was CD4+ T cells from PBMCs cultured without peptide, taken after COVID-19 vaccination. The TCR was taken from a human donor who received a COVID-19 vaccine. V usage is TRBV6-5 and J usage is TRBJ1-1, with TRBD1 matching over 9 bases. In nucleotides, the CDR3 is TGTGCCAGCAGTTCCGGGGGACAGGGACCTGAAGCTTTCTTT. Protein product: CASSSGGQGPEAFF.